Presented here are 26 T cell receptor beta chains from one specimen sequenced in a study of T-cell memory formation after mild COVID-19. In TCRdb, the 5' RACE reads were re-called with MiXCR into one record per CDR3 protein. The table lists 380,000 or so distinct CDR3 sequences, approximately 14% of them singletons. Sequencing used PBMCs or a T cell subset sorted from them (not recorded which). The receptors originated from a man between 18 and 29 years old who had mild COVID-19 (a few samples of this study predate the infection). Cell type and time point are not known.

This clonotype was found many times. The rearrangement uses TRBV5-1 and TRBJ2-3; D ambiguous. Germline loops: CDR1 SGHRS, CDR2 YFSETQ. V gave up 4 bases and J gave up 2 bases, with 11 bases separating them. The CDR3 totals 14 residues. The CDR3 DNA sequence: TGCGCCAGCAGCAAGGACGGATACACAGATACGCAGTATTTT. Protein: CASSKDGYTDTQYF. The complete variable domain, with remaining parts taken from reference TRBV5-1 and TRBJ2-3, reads KAGVTQTPRYLIKTRGQQVTLSCSPISGHRSVSWYQQTPGQGLQFLFEYFSETQRNKGNFPGRFSGRQFSNSRSEMNVSTLELGDSALYLCASSKDGYTDTQYFGPGTRLTVL.

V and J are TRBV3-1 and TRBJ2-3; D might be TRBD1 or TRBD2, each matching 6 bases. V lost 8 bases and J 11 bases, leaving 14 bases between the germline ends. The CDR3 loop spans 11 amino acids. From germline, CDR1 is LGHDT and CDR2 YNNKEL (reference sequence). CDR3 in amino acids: CASSEGVEQYF. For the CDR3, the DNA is TGTGCCAGCTCGGAGGGGGTCGAGCAGTATTTT.

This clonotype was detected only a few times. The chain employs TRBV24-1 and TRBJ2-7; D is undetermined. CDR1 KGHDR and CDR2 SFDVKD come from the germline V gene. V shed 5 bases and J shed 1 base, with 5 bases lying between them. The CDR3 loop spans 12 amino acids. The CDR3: CATSAQSYEQYF. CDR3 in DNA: TGTGCCACCAGTGCACAGTCCTACGAGCAGTACTTC.

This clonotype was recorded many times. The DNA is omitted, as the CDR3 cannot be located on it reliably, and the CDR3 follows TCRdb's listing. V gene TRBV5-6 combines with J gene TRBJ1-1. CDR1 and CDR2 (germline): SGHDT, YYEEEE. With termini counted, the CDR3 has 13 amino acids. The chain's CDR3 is CASSSSMNTEAFF.

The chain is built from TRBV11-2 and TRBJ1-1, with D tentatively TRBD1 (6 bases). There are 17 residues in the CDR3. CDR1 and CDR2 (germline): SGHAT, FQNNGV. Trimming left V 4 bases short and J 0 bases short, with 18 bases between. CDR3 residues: CASSSQGYRSVNTEAFF. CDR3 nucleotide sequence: TGTGCCAGCAGCTCACAGGGTTACCGTTCCGTGAACACTGAAGCTTTCTTT.

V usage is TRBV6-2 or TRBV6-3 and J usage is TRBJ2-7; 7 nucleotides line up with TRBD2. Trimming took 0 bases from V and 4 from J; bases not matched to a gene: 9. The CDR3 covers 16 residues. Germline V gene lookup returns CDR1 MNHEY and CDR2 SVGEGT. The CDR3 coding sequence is TGTGCCAGCAGTTACTCAGTGGCTAGCGGAGCTTACGAGCAGTACGTC. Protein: CASSYSVASGAYEQYV.

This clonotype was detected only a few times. The DNA for the CDR3 is TGTGCCAGCAGTTGGGCGGGGCCGTCCTACGAGCAGTACTTC. It yields the protein CASSWAGPSYEQYF. This chain links TRBV12-3 or TRBV12-4 with TRBJ2-7; D is perhaps TRBD2 (6 bases). The germline V and J ends were trimmed by 4 bases and 1 base, with 11 bases remaining between them. The CDR3 has 14 amino acids.

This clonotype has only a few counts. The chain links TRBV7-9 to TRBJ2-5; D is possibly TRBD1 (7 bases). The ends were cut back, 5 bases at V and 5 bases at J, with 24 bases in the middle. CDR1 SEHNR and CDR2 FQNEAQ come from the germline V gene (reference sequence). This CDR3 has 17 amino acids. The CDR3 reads CASSHPTTGGGGETQYF. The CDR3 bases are TGTGCCAGCAGCCACCCAACAACCGGAGGGGGCGGTGAGACCCAGTACTTC.

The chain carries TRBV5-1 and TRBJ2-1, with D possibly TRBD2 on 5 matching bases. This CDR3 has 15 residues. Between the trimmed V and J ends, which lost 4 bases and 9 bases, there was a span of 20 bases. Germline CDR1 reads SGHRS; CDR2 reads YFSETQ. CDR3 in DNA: TGCGCCAGCAGCCAACTAGTCGCCCCTCACGGTGAGCAGTTCTTC. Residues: CASSQLVAPHGEQFF.

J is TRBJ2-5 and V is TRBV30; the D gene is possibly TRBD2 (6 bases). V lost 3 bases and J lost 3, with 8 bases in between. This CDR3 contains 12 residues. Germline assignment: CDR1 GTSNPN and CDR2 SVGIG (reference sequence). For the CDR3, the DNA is TGTGCCTGGAGCCTAGCGAAAGAGACCCAGTACTTC. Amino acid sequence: CAWSLAKETQYF.

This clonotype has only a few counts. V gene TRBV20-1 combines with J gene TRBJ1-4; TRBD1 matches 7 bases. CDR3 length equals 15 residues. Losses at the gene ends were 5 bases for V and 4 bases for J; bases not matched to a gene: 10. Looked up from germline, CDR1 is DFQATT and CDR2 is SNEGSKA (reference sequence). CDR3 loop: CSASQIRGGNEKLFF. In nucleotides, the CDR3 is TGCAGTGCTTCACAAATCAGGGGGGGTAATGAAAAACTGTTTTTT.

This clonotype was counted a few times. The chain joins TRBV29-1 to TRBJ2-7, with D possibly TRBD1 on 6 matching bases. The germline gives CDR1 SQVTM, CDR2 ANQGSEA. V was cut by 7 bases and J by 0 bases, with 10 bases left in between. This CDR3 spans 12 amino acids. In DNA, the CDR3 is TGCAGCGGGGGGCTGAGCTCCTACGAGCAGTACTTC. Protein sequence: CSGGLSSYEQYF.

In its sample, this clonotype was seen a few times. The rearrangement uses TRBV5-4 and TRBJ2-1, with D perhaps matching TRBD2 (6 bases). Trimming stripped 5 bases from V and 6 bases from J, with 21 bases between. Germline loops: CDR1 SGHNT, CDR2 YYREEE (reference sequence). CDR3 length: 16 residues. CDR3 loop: CASSPVPEGWGNEQFF. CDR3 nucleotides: TGTGCCAGCAGTCCCGTCCCGGAGGGTTGGGGCAATGAGCAGTTCTTC.

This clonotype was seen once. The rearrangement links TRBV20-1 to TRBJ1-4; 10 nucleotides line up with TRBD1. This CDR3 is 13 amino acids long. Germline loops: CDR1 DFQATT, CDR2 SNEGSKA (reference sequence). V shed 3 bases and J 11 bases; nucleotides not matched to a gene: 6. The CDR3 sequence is CSARDRGSGKLFF. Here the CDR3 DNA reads TGCAGTGCTAGGGACAGGGGGTCGGGTAAACTGTTTTTT.

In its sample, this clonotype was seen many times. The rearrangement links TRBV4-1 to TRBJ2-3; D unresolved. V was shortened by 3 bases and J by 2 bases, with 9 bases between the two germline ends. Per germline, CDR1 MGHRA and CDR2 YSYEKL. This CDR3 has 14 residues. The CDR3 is CASSQNVATDTQYF. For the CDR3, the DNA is TGCGCCAGCAGCCAGAACGTAGCCACAGATACGCAGTATTTT.

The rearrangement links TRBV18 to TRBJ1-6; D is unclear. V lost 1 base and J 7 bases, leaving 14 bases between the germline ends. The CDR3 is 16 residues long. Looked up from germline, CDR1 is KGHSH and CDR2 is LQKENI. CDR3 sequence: CASSPRQTTGNSPLHF. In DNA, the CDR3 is TGTGCCAGCTCACCACGCCAGACAACCGGCAATTCACCCCTCCACTTT.

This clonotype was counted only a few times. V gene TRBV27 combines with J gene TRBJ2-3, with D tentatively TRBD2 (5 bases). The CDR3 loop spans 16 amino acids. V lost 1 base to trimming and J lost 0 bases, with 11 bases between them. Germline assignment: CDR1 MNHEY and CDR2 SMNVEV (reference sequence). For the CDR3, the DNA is TGTGCCAGCAGTTTATTGAGGACTCTTAGCACAGATACGCAGTATTTT. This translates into CASSLLRTLSTDTQYF.

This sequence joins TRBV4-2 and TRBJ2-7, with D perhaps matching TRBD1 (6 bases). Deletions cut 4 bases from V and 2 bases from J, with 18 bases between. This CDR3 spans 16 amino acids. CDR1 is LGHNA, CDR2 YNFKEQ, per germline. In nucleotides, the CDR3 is TGTGCCAGCAGCCGCCGTCATAGGGGGTACACCTACGAGCAGTACTTC. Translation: CASSRRHRGYTYEQYF.

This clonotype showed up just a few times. CDR3 DNA sequence: TGTGCCAGCAGTTACAGAGGTACGGGTCGAGAGACCCAGTACTTC. Translation gives CASSYRGTGRETQYF. The rearrangement joins TRBV6-5 to TRBJ2-5; no firm D call. There are 15 residues in the CDR3. Trimming removed 2 bases from V and 4 bases from J, with 14 bases in between. From germline, CDR1 is MNHEY and CDR2 SVGAGI.

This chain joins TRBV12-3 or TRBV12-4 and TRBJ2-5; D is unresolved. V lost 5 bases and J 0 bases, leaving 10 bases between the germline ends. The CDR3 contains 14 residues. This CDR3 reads CASSTTENQETQYF. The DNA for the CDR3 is TGTGCCAGCAGTACAACAGAAAACCAAGAGACCCAGTACTTC.

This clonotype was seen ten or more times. CDR3 bases: TGTGCCAGCAGCAGACTTCGGAACACTGAAGCTTTCTTT. Translating it yields CASSRLRNTEAFF. This chain uses TRBV12-3 or TRBV12-4 with TRBJ1-1, with D unresolved. There are 13 residues in the CDR3. V shed 6 bases and J shed 1 base, with 9 bases lying between them.

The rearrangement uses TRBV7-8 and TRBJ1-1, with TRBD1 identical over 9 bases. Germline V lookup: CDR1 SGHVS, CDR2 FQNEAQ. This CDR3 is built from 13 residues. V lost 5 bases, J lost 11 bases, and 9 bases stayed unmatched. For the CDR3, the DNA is TGTGCCAGCAGCCCCCGCCTACAGGGGGCGGCTTTCTTT. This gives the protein CASSPRLQGAAFF.

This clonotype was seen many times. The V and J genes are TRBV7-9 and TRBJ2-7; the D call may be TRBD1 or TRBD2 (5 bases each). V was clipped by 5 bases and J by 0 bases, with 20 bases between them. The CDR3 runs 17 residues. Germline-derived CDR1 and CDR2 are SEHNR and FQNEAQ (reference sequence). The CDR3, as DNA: TGTGCCAGCAGCCTAGAAGGGGCGAGGGAATTCTCCTACGAGCAGTACTTC. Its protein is CASSLEGAREFSYEQYF.

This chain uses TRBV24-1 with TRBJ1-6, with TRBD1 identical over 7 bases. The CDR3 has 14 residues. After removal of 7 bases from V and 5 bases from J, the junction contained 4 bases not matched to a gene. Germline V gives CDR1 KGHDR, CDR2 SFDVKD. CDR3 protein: CATRGDSNNSPLHF. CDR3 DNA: TGTGCCACCAGGGGGGACAGCAATAATTCACCCCTCCACTTT.

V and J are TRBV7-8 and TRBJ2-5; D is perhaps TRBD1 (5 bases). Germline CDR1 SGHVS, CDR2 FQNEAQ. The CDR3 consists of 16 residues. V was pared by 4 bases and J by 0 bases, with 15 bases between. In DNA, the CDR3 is TGTGCCAGCAGCTCGCCCGGGCAGGGAAACCAAGAGACCCAGTACTTC. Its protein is CASSSPGQGNQETQYF.

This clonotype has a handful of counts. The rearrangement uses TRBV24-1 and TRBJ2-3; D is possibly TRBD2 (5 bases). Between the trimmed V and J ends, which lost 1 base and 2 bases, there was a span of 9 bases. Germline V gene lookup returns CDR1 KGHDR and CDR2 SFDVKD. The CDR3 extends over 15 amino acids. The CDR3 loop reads CATSDFTGYTDTQYF. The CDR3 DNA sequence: TGTGCCACCAGTGATTTTACGGGGTACACAGATACGCAGTATTTT.